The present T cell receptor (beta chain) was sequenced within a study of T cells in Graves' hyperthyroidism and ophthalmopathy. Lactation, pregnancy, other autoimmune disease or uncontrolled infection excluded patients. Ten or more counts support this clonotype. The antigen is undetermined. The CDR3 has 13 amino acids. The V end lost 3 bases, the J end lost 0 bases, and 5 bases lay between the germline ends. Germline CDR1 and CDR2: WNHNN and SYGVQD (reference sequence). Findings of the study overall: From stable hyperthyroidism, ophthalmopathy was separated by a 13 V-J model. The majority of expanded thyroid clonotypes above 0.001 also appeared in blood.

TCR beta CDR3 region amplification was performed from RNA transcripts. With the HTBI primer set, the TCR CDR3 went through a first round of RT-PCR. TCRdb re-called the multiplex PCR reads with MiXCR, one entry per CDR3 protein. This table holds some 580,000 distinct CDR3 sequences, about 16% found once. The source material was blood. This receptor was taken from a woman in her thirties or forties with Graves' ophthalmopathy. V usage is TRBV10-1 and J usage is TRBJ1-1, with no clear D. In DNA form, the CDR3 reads TGCGCCAGCAGTGAAAAACTGAACACTGAAGCTTTCTTT. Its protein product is CASSEKLNTEAFF.